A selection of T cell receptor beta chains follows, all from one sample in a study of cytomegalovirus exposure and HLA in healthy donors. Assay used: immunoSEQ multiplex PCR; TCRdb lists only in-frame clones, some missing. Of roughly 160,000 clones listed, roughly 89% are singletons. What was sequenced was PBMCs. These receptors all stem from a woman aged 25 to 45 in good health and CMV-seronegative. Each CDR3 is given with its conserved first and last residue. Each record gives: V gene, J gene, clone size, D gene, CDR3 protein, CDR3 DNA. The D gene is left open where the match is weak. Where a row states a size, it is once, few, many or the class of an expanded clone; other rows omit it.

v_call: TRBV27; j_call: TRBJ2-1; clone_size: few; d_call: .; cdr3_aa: CASSLYDSGLIYNEQFF; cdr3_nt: TGTGCCAGCAGTTTATATGACTCCGGCCTCATCTACAATGAGCAGTTCTTC
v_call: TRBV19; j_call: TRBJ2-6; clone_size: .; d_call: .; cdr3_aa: CASSQGQGANVLTF; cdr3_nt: TGTGCCAGTAGCCAGGGGCAAGGGGCCAACGTCCTGACTTTC
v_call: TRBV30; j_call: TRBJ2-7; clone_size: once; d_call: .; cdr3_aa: CAWVRAGRGYSYEQYF; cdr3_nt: TGTGCCTGGGTGCGTGCGGGACGGGGGTATAGCTACGAGCAGTACTTC
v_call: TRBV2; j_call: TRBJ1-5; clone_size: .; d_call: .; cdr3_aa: CASRRQAVEPQHF; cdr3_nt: TGTGCCAGCAGGAGACAGGCCGTTGAGCCCCAGCATTTT
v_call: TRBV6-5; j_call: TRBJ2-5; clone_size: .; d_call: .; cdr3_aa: CASSYLGTGETQYF; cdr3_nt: TGTGCCAGCAGTTACTTAGGGACTGGCGAGACCCAGTACTTC
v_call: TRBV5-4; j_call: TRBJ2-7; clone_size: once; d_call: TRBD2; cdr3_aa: CASSLGLAGGFTYEQYF; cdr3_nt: TGTGCCAGCAGCCTGGGACTAGCGGGAGGGTTTACGTACGAGCAGTACTTC
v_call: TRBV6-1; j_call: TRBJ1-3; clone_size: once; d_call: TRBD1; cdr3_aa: CASSEVWGTGLGNTIYF; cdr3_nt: TGTGCCAGCAGTGAAGTATGGGGGACAGGGCTCGGAAACACCATATATTTT
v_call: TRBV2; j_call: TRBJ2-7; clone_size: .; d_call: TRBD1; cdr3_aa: CASSYTGGGYEQYF; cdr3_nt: TGTGCCAGCAGTTATACAGGGGGCGGCTACGAGCAGTACTTC
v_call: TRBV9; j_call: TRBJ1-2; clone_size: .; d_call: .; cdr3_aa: CASSRQPDYGYTF; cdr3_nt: TGTGCCAGCAGCCGACAGCCTGACTATGGCTACACCTTC
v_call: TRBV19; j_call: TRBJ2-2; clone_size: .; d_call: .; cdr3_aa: CASTPTRGTGELFF; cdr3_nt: TGTGCCAGTACCCCGACTAGAGGAACCGGGGAGCTGTTTTTT
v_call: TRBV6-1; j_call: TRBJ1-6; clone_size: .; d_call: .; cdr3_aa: CASSPDYSPLHF; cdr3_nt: TGTGCCAGCAGCCCGGACTATTCACCCCTCCACTTT
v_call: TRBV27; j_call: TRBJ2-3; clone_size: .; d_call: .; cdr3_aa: CASSLSNYRVEYF; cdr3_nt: TGTGCCAGCAGTTTATCGAATTACAGGGTGGAGTATTTT
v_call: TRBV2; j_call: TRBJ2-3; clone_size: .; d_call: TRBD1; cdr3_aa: CASSDRGLGDTQYF; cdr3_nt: TGTGCCAGCAGCGACAGGGGGTTGGGAGATACGCAGTATTTT
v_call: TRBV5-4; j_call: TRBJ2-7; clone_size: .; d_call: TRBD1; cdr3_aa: CASSRQTGGLYEQYF; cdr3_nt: TGTGCCAGCAGCCGCCAGACAGGGGGCTTGTACGAGCAGTACTTC
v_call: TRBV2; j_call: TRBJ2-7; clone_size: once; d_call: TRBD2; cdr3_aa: CASSDGFSGSPAYEQYF; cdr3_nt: TGTGCCAGCAGTGACGGATTTAGCGGGAGCCCCGCCTACGAGCAGTACTTC
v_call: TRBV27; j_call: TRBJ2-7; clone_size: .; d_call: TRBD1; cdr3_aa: CASSLGKLSGTGSYEQYF; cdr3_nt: TGTGCCAGCAGTTTAGGTAAATTGAGTGGGACAGGCTCCTACGAGCAGTACTTC
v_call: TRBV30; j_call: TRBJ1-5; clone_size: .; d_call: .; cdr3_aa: CAWSGQISNQPQHF; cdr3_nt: TGTGCCTGGAGCGGACAAATTAGCAATCAGCCCCAGCATTTT
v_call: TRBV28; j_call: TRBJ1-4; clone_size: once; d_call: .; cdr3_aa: CASSPDRRYEKLFF; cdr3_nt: TGTGCCAGCAGTCCCGACAGGAGGTATGAAAAACTGTTTTTT
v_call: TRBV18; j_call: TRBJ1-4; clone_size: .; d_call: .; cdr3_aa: CASSQGATNEKLFF; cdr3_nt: TGTGCCAGCTCCCAAGGGGCAACTAATGAAAAACTGTTTTTT
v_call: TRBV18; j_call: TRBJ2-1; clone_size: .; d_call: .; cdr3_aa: CASSLGQTFNNEQFF; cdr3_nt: TGTGCCAGCTCACTCGGACAGACGTTTAACAATGAGCAGTTCTTC
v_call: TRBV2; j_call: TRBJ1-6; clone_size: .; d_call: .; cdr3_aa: CASSEGQGNSPLHF; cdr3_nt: TGTGCCAGCAGTGAAGGTCAGGGAAATTCACCCCTCCACTTT
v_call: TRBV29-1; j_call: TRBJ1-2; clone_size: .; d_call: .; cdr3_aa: CSVDQGGYGYTF; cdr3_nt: TGCAGCGTTGACCAGGGCGGCTATGGCTACACCTTC
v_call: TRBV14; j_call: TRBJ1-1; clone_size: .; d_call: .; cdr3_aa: CASSLQTEMNTEAFF; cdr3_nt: TGTGCCAGCAGCCTTCAAACAGAGATGAACACTGAAGCTTTCTTT
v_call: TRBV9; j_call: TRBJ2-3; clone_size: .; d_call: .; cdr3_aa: CASSDQTDRTDTQYF; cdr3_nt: TGTGCCAGCAGCGATCAGACAGACCGCACAGATACGCAGTATTTT
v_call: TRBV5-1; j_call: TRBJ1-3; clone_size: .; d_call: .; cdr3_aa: CASSEFPGSSGNTIYF; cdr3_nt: TGCGCCAGCAGCGAGTTCCCTGGGAGCTCTGGAAACACCATATATTTT
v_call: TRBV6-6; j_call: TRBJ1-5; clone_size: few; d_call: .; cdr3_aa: CASSYGQGRDQPQHF; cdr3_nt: TGTGCCAGCAGTTACGGGCAGGGGAGGGATCAGCCCCAGCATTTT
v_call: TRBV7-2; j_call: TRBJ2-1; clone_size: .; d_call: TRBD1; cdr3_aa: CASSLESTGIYEQFF; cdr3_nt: TGTGCCAGCAGCTTAGAATCGACAGGGATATATGAGCAGTTCTTC
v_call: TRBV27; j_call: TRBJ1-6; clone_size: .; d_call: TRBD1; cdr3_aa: CASSLKGTGSSYNSPLHF; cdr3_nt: TGTGCCAGCAGTTTAAAAGGGACAGGGAGCTCCTATAATTCACCCCTCCACTTT
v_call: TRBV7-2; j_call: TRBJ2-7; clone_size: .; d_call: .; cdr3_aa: CASSFSPVITYEQYF; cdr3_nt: TGTGCCAGCAGCTTTTCTCCAGTTATTACCTACGAGCAGTACTTC
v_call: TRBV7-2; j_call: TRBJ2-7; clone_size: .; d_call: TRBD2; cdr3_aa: CASSLTVPGTSPSYEQYF; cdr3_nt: TGTGCCAGCAGCTTAACGGTCCCGGGGACTAGCCCTTCCTACGAGCAGTACTTC
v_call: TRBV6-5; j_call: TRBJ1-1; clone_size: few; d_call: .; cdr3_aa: CASSFLGTEAFF; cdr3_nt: TGTGCCAGCAGTTTCCTAGGCACTGAAGCTTTCTTT
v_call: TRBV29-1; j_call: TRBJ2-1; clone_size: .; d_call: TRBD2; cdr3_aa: CSVSPGLADYNEQFF; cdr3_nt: TGCAGCGTCTCACCGGGACTAGCAGACTACAATGAGCAGTTCTTC
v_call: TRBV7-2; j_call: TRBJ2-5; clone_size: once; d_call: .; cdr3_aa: CASSLRRREETQYF; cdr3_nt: TGTGCCAGCAGCTTACGGAGGAGAGAAGAGACCCAGTACTTC
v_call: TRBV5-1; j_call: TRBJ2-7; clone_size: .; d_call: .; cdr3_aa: CASSLVSGNIYEQYF; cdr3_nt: TGCGCCAGCAGCTTAGTTTCGGGGAACATCTACGAGCAGTACTTC
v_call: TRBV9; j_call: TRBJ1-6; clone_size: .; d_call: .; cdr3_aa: CASSVAGGQGSPLHF; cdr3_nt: TGTGCCAGCAGCGTAGCGGGGGGGCAGGGTTCACCCCTCCACTTT
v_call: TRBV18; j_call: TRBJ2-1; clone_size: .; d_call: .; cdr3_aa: CASSPTRQGTEQFF; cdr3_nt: TGTGCCAGCTCACCTACTCGGCAGGGTACTGAGCAGTTCTTC
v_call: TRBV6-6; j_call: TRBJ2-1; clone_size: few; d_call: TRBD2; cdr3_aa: CASSYSSRGAYNEQFF; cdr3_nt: TGTGCCAGCAGTTACTCCTCGCGGGGGGCTTACAATGAGCAGTTCTTC
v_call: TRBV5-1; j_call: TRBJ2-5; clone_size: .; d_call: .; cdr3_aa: CASSLDRPVQETQYF; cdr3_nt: TGCGCCAGCAGCTTGGACAGGCCGGTACAAGAGACCCAGTACTTC
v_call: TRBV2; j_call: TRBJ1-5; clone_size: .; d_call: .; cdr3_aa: CASVREAGQPQHF; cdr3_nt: TGTGCCAGCGTCCGGGAGGCAGGGCAGCCCCAGCATTTT
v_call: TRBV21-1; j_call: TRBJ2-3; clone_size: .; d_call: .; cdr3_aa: CASSKERPERKSTDTQYF; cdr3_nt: TGTGCCAGCAGCAAAGAGAGGCCCGAGCGGAAGAGCACAGATACGCAGTATTTT
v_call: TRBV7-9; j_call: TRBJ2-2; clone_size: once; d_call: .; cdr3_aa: CASIAGESYTGELFF; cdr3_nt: TGTGCCAGCATAGCCGGGGAGTCGTACACCGGGGAGCTGTTTTTT
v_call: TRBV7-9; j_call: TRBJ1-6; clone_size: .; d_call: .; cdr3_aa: CASSQLQRSPLHF; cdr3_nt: TGTGCCAGCAGCCAACTCCAGCGTTCACCCCTCCACTTT